This T cell receptor (beta chain) stems from a study of patients and donors after allogeneic stem cell transplantation. CDR1 is SGHVS, CDR2 FNYEAQ, per germline. J was trimmed by 2 bases and V by 0 bases; bases with no gene match: 4. This CDR3 region has 16 residues. TCRdb reanalysed the RT-PCR reads using MiXCR and keeps one entry per CDR3 protein. The sample carries roughly 200,000 distinct CDR3 sequences, around 41% recorded once. The sample comprised blood, either unsorted or a sorted T cell fraction (not recorded which). The genes are TRBV7-6 and TRBJ2-5, with TRBD2 matching over 9 bases. This receptor was identified in a human donor who was either an allogeneic HSCT recipient or a stem cell or donor lymphocyte infusion donor (not recorded which). It is not recorded whose cells these are; they may come from a transplant donor. This CDR3 reads CASSLAVSGGQETQYF. In nucleotides, the CDR3 is TGTGCCAGCAGCTTAGCGGTTAGCGGGGGACAAGAGACCCAGTACTTC.